This passage covers 12 T cell receptor beta chains from one sample sequenced in a study of blood T cell repertoires in COVID-19. Produced via immunoSEQ multiplex PCR; TCRdb's table is partial and in-frame only. The sample has a few hundred thousand clones, over 75% seen once. What was sequenced was PBMCs or T cells enriched from blood (not recorded which). These receptors all come from a woman in her twenties or thirties who had recovered from COVID-19.

The rearrangement joins TRBV27 to TRBJ1-5; no firm D call. This CDR3 comprises 13 residues. The germline CDR1 and CDR2 sequences are MNHEY and SMNVEV (reference sequence). With 0 bases removed from V and 7 bases from J, the gap between germline ends came to 7 bases. CDR3 coding DNA: TGTGCCAGCAGTTTATCGACGGAGCAGCCCCAGCATTTT. Its translation is CASSLSTEQPQHF.

The rearrangement links TRBV3-1 (or the pseudogene TRBV3-2) to TRBJ1-6, with no clear D. CDR1 and CDR2 (germline): LGHDT, YNNKEL (reference sequence). The CDR3 runs 14 residues. V lost 2 bases, J lost 4 bases, and 6 bases lay in between. Here the CDR3 reads CASSQTGYNSPLHF. DNA for the CDR3: TGTGCCAGCAGCCAAACGGGTTATAATTCACCCCTCCACTTT.

The chain uses TRBV9 and TRBJ2-1, with D maybe TRBD2 (5 bases). Germline V gives CDR1 SGDLS, CDR2 YYNGEE. Trimming shortened V by 0 bases and J by 5 bases, and 6 bases separated the two germline ends. The CDR3 runs to 13 residues. CDR3 sequence reads: CASSVGTHNEQFF. The CDR3 DNA sequence: TGTGCCAGCAGCGTAGGGACTCACAATGAGCAGTTCTTC. The complete variable domain, with remaining parts taken from reference TRBV9 and TRBJ2-1, reads DSGVTQTPKHLITATGQRVTLRCSPRSGDLSVYWYQQSLDQGLQFLIQYYNGEERAKGNILERFSAQQFPDLHSELNLSSLELGDSALYFCASSVGTHNEQFFGPGTRLTVL.

The V gene is TRBV27, the J gene TRBJ2-3; 9 bases are shared with TRBD2. The germline CDR1 and CDR2 sequences are MNHEY and SMNVEV (reference sequence). After removal of 0 bases from V and 2 bases from J, the junction contained 6 bases not matched to a gene. The CDR3 spans 17 residues. The CDR3 loop reads CASSLSYPSGTTDTQYF. For the CDR3, the DNA is TGTGCCAGCAGTTTATCGTATCCTAGCGGGACCACAGATACGCAGTATTTT.

The chain employs TRBV13 and TRBJ2-5; possibly TRBD1 for D (5 bases). Germline lookup yields CDR1 PRHDT and CDR2 FYEKMQ (reference sequence). V was trimmed by 5 bases and J by 5 bases, leaving 18 bases between them. The CDR3 runs 15 residues. The CDR3 here is CASSASGYPGETQYF. For the CDR3, the DNA is TGTGCCAGCAGCGCTTCAGGGTATCCGGGTGAGACCCAGTACTTC. Full variable domain (remainder filled in from reference TRBV13 and TRBJ2-5): AAGVIQSPRHLIKEKRETATLKCYPIPRHDTVYWYQQGPGQDPQFLISFYEKMQSDKGSIPDRFSAQQFSDYHSELNMSSLELGDSALYFCASSASGYPGETQYFGPGTRLLVL.

This clone came up a few times. The rearrangement links TRBV7-3 to TRBJ1-1, with D maybe TRBD1 (5 bases). V was pared by 4 bases and J by 2 bases, with 8 bases between. Germline CDR1 is SGHTA and CDR2 is FQGTGA. The CDR3 spans 13 residues. The CDR3 DNA reads as TGTGCCAGCAGCTGGACAACCAACACTGAAGCTTTCTTT. Its translation is CASSWTTNTEAFF.

This chain links TRBV5-1 with TRBJ2-1; D may be TRBD1 (6 bases). CDR3 length equals 14 residues. V lost 5 bases, J lost 0 bases, and 9 bases lay in between. Germline V gives CDR1 SGHRS, CDR2 YFSETQ. The CDR3 protein is CASRRDNSYNEQFF. As DNA, the CDR3 is TGCGCCAGCAGAAGGGACAACTCCTACAATGAGCAGTTCTTC.

The chain has TRBV7-9 and TRBJ2-2; 8 bases fit TRBD1. The CDR3 consists of 17 residues. Trimming took 2 bases from V and 2 from J; bases not matched to a gene: 7. Germline assignment: CDR1 SEHNR and CDR2 FQNEAQ (reference sequence). The CDR3 DNA reads TGTGCCAGCAGCTTAAGGGAAGGGACAGGCAACACCGGGGAGCTGTTTTTT. Its protein product is CASSLREGTGNTGELFF.

The chain carries TRBV7-6 and TRBJ2-1, with a possible D match to TRBD1 (6 bases). The CDR3 has 15 residues. Trimming removed 4 bases at V and 8 bases at J, with 18 bases between. The germline V gene has CDR1 SGHVS and CDR2 FNYEAQ. For the CDR3, the DNA is TGTGCCAGCAGCTCAGAGAACTCCAGGGGCGATGAGCAGTTCTTC. Its translation is CASSSENSRGDEQFF.

This chain connects TRBV6-5 to TRBJ1-6; 10 nucleotides align to TRBD1. Germline trimming cut 6 bases from V and 8 bases from J; bases unmatched to any gene: 7. The CDR3 loop spans 15 amino acids. The V gene's germline CDR1 is MNHEY and CDR2 SVGAGI. CDR3 region: CASSGAGQGYSPLHF. DNA for the CDR3: TGTGCCAGCAGCGGAGCGGGACAGGGGTATTCACCCCTCCACTTT.

The CDR3 sequence is CAWSLRSGNTIYF. Here the CDR3 DNA reads TGTGCCTGGAGTCTTCGCAGTGGAAACACCATATATTTT. The chain couples TRBV30 to TRBJ1-3; D not certain. CDR1 and CDR2 from the germline V gene are GTSNPN and SVGIG (reference sequence). The V and J ends lost 2 bases and 3 bases respectively, with 8 bases between them. The CDR3 length is 13 residues.

This clone was found a few times. The chain has TRBV7-3 and TRBJ2-1, with 10 bases matching TRBD2. Germline CDR1 is SGHTA and CDR2 is FQGTGA. This CDR3 comprises 16 residues. V trimming: 4 bases; J trimming: 8 bases; junction bases outside the gene matches: 11. The CDR3 is CASSSSGTSEGDEQFF. CDR3 nucleotide sequence: TGTGCCAGCAGCTCGTCCGGGACTAGCGAGGGGGATGAGCAGTTCTTC.